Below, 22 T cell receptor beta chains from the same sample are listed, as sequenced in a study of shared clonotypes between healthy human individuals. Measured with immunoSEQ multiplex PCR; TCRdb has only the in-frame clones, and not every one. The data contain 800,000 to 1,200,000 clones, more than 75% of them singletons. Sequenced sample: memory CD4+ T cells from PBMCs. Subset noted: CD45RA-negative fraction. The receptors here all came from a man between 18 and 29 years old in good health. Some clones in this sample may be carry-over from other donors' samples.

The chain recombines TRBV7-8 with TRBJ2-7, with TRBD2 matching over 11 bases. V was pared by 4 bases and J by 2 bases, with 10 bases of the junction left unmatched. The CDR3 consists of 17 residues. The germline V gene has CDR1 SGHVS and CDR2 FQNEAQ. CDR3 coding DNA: TGTGCCAGCAGCTCAGGCGGACTAGCGGGCGGTGCCTACGAGCAGTACTTC. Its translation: CASSSGGLAGGAYEQYF.

The CDR3: CASSLAQETGELFF. The CDR3 DNA follows: TGCGCCAGCAGCTTGGCGCAGGAGACCGGGGAGCTGTTTTTT. The rearrangement links TRBV5-1 to TRBJ2-2; D ambiguous. Germline values: CDR1 SGHRS, CDR2 YFSETQ. V was pared by 0 bases and J by 5 bases, with 8 bases between. The CDR3 is 14 amino acids. The whole variable domain, remainder taken from reference TRBV5-1 and TRBJ2-2, is KAGVTQTPRYLIKTRGQQVTLSCSPISGHRSVSWYQQTPGQGLQFLFEYFSETQRNKGNFPGRFSGRQFSNSRSEMNVSTLELGDSALYLCASSLAQETGELFFGEGSRLTVL.

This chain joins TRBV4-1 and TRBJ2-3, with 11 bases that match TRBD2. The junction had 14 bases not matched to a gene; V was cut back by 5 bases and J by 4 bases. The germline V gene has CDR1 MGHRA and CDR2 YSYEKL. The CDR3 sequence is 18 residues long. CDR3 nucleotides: TGCGCCAGCAGCTTGCCGCCCGTAGCGGGAGGGAAGTCAGATACGCAGTATTTT. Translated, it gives CASSLPPVAGGKSDTQYF.

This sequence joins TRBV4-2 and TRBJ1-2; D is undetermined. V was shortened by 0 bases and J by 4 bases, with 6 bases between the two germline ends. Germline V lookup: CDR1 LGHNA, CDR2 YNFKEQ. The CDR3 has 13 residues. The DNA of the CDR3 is TGTGCCAGCAGCCAAGAATACAGCTATGGCTACACCTTC. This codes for CASSQEYSYGYTF.

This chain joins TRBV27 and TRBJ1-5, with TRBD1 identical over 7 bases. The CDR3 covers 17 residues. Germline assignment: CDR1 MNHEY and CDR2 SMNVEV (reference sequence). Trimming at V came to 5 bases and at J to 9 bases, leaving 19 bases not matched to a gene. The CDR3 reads CASSGGDRAKKRRPQHF. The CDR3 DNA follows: TGTGCCAGCAGTGGGGGGGACAGAGCCAAAAAAAGACGGCCCCAGCATTTT.

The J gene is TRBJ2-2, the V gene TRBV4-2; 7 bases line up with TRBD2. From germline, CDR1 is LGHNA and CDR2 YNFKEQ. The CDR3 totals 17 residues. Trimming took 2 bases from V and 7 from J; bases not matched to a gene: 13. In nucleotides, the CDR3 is TGTGCCAGCAGCCAAATGGCTGTGGGAGGGGAAGTCGGGGAGCTGTTTTTT. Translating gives CASSQMAVGGEVGELFF.

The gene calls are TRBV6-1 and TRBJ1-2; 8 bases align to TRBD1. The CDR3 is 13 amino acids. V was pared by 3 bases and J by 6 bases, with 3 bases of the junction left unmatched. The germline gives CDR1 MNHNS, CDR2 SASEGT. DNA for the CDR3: TGTGCCAGCAGTGATCAGGGGGCAGATGGCTACACCTTC. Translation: CASSDQGADGYTF.

The CDR3 sequence is CASSQVHAGLVLYEQYF. CDR3 bases: TGTGCCAGCAGCCAAGTCCACGCCGGGCTAGTATTGTACGAGCAGTACTTC. The genes are TRBV14 and TRBJ2-5; D ambiguous. The J call may be in error: the DNA end matches TRBJ2-7 better. CDR1 is SGHDN, CDR2 FVKESK, per germline. The CDR3 loop spans 17 amino acids.

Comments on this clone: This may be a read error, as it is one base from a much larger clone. This CDR3 reads CASSLQSSGNTIYF. The CDR3 DNA reads TGTGCCAGCAGCTTACAGAGCTCTGGAAACACCATATATTTT. This chain connects TRBV5-5 to TRBJ1-3; D gene unclear. The CDR3 has 14 amino acids. Germline CDR1 SGHKS, CDR2 YYEKEE (reference sequence). Deletions cut 2 bases from V and 0 bases from J, with 6 bases between. Complete variable domain (other parts from reference TRBV5-5 and TRBJ1-3): DAGVTQSPTHLIKTRGQQVTLRCSPISGHKSVSWYQQVLGQGPQFIFQYYEKEERGRGNFPDRFSARQFPNYSSELNVNALLLGDSALYLCASSLQSSGNTIYFGEGSWLTVV.

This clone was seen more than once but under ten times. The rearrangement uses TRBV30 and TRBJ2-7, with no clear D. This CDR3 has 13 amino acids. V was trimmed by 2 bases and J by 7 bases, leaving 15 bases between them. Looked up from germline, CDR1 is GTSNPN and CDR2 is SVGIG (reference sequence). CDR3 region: CAWSIATPGEQYF. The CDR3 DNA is TGTGCCTGGAGTATTGCTACCCCGGGTGAGCAGTACTTC.

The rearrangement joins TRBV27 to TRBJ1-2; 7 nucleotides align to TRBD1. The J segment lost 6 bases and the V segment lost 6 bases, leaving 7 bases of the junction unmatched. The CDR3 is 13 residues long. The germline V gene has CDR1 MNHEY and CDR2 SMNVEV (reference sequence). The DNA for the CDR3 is TGTGCCAGCAGAGCGACAGGGAGCCATGGCTACACCTTC. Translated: CASRATGSHGYTF.

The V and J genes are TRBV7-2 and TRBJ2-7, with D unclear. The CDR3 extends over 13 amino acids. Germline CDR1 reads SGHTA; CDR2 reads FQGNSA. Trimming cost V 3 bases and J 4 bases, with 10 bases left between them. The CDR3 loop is CASSLSPKYEQYF. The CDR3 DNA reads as TGTGCCAGCAGCTTGAGTCCAAAGTACGAGCAGTACTTC.

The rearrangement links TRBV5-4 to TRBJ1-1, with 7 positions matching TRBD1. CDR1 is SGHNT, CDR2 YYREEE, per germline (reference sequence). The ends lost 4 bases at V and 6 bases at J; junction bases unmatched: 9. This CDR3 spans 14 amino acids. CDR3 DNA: TGTGCCAGCAGCCAGACAGGGAGTCGGGCTGAAGCTTTCTTT. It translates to CASSQTGSRAEAFF. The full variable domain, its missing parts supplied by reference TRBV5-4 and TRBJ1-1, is ETGVTQSPTHLIKTRGQQVTLRCSSQSGHNTVSWYQQALGQGPQFIFQYYREEENGRGNFPPRFSGLQFPNYSSELNVNALELDDSALYLCASSQTGSRAEAFFGQGTRLTVV.

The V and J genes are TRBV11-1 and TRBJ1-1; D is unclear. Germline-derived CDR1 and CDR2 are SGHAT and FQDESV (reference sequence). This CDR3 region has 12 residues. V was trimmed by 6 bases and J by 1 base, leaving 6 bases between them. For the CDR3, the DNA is TGTGCCAGCAGGAGTTCGAACACTGAAGCTTTCTTT. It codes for CASRSSNTEAFF.

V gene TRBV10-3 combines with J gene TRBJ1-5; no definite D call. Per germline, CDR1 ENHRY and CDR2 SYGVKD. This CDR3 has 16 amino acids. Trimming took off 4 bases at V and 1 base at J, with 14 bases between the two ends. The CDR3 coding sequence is TGTGCCATCAGTGCGGGAAACCATTTGAGCAATCAGCCCCAGCATTTT. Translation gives CAISAGNHLSNQPQHF.

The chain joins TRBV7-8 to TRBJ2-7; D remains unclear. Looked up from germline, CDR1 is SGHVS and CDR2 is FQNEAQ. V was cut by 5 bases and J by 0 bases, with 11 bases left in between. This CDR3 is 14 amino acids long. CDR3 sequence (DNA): TGTGCCAGCAGCCCAAAGACACTCTCCTACGAGCAGTACTTC. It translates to CASSPKTLSYEQYF.

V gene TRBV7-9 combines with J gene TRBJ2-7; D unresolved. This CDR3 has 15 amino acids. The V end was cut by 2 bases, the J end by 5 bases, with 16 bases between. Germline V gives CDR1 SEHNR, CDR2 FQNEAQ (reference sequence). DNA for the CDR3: TGTGCCAGCAGCTTATTACATTTACAGCAGAACGAGCAGTACTTC. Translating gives CASSLLHLQQNEQYF.

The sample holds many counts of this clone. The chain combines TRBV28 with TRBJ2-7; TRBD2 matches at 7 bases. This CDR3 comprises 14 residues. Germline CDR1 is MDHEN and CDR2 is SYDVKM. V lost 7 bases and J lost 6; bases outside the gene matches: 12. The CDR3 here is CASNAAGNPREQYF. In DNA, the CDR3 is TGTGCCAGCAACGCAGCGGGAAATCCGCGCGAGCAGTACTTC.

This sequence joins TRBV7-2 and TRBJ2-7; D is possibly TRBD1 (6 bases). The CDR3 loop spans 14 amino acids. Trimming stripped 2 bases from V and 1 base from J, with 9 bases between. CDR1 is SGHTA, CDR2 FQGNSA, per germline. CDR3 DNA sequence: TGTGCCAGCAGCTTAATAGGGGGTTCCTACGAGCAGTACTTC. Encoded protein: CASSLIGGSYEQYF.

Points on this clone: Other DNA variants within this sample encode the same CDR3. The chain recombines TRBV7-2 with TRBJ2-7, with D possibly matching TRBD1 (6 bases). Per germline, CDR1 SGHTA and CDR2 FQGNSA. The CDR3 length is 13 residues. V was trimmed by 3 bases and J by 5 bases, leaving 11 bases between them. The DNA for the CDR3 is TGTGCCAGCAGCTTCTCACAGGGCCACGAGCAGTACTTC. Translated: CASSFSQGHEQYF.

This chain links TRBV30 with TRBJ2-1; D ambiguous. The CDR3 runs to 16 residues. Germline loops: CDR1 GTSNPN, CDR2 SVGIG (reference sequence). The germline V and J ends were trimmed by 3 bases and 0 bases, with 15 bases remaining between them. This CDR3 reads CAWRRQTESSYNEQFF. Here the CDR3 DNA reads TGTGCCTGGAGGAGACAAACTGAGAGCTCCTACAATGAGCAGTTCTTC.

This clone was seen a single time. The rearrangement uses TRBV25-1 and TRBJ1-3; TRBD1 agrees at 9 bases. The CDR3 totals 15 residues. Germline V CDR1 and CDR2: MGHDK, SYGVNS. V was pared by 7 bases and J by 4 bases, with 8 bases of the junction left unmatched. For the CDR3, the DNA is TGTGCCAGCATGGGACAGGGCCTCGGAGGAAACACCATATATTTT. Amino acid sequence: CASMGQGLGGNTIYF.